These 27 T cell receptor beta chains share one sample of origin, sequenced in a study of cytomegalovirus exposure and HLA in healthy donors. Primers included in the PCR were 60 Vbeta and 13 Jbeta primers. Profiled with immunoSEQ multiplex PCR; TCRdb holds only in-frame clones, not every one. Of about 230,000 clones listed, about 89% were seen once; the top ten hold less than 1.2%. Input material: PBMCs. All receptors derive from a woman aged 18-29 years in good health and CMV-seronegative.

Comments on this clone: Compared with germline, one end of the junction differs, possibly owing to a read error. The gene calls are TRBV7-9 and TRBJ2-1, with TRBD2 identical over 16 bases. The germline CDR1 and CDR2 sequences are SEHNR and FQNEAQ (reference sequence). The CDR3 is 17 residues long. CDR3 loop: CSSSRGTSGGGYNEQFF. The DNA for the CDR3 is TGTTCCAGCAGCCGCGGGACTAGCGGGGGGGGCTACAATGAGCAGTTCTTC.

V is TRBV11-3 and J is TRBJ2-4, with a weak D call TRBD2 (6 bases). From germline, CDR1 is SGHNT and CDR2 YENEEA. This CDR3 has 16 residues. V was pared by 2 bases and J by 5 bases, with 16 bases between. This chain's CDR3 is CASSLWFGGSQNIQYF. CDR3 nucleotide sequence: TGTGCCAGCAGCTTATGGTTCGGGGGATCCCAAAACATTCAGTACTTC.

This chain connects TRBV30 to TRBJ1-3; TRBD1 agrees at 8 bases. The germline V gene encodes CDR1 GTSNPN and CDR2 SVGIG (reference sequence). This CDR3 is 12 amino acids long. V was clipped by 1 base and J by 7 bases; unmatched bases: 0. CDR3 protein: CAWSDRGNTIYF. The CDR3 coding sequence is TGTGCCTGGAGTGACAGGGGGAACACCATATATTTT.

The chain combines TRBV9 with TRBJ1-5; D remains ambiguous. Trimming shortened V by 2 bases and J by 2 bases, and 8 bases separated the two germline ends. In germline, CDR1 is SGDLS, CDR2 YYNGEE. CDR3 size: 14 residues. CDR3 in DNA: TGTGCCAGCAGCGTGGGCCAAGGCAATCAGCCCCAGCATTTT. The encoded protein is CASSVGQGNQPQHF.

The chain has TRBV9 and TRBJ1-2; 7 nucleotides align to TRBD1. This CDR3 is built from 15 residues. The trim removed 0 bases at V and 4 bases at J, leaving 6 bases unmatched. From germline, CDR1 is SGDLS and CDR2 YYNGEE. In nucleotides, the CDR3 is TGTGCCAGCAGCGTAGAAGGGACAGCCTCCTATGGCTACACCTTC. Its protein is CASSVEGTASYGYTF.

This clone has a handful of counts. The chain links TRBV15 to TRBJ1-1; 8 bases map to TRBD1. The junction had 9 bases not matched to a gene; V was cut back by 2 bases and J by 1 base. The CDR3 loop spans 17 amino acids. Germline lookup yields CDR1 LNHNV and CDR2 YYDKDF (reference sequence). The CDR3 nucleotides are TGTGCCACCAGCAGACCTGACAGGGGTTGGGCGAACACTGAAGCTTTCTTT. This gives the protein CATSRPDRGWANTEAFF.

The V gene is TRBV9, the J gene TRBJ2-3; 9 bases agree with TRBD2. CDR3 length: 18 amino acids. V shed 4 bases and J 0 bases; nucleotides not matched to a gene: 12. Germline V gene data show CDR1 as SGDLS and CDR2 as YYNGEE. As DNA, the CDR3 is TGTGCCAGCAGCCTCACCCCCCTAGCGGGGTCTAGCACAGATACGCAGTATTTT. The encoded protein is CASSLTPLAGSSTDTQYF.

The V call is TRBV10-3, the J call TRBJ2-7, with 8 nucleotides matching TRBD1. V trimming: 11 bases; J trimming: 5 bases; junction bases outside the gene matches: 26. The CDR3 runs to 18 residues. CDR1 is ENHRY, CDR2 SYGVKD, per germline. The CDR3 region has the DNA TGTGCCCCATCGGGCTTTATACAGGGGGACCACGTTTCCCACGAGCAGTACTTC. It encodes CAPSGFIQGDHVSHEQYF.

V usage is TRBV4-3 and J usage is TRBJ2-3; no definite D call. Trimming removed 0 bases from V and 4 bases from J, with 5 bases in between. This CDR3 contains 13 residues. In germline, CDR1 is LGHNA, CDR2 YSLEER. The CDR3 nucleotides are TGCGCCAGCAGCCAAGAGCGGTCAGATACGCAGTATTTT. It translates to CASSQERSDTQYF.

V and J are TRBV15 and TRBJ2-3; TRBD2 aligns across 10 bases. The CDR3 runs 20 residues. V lost 0 bases to trimming and J lost 3 bases; unmatched junction nucleotides: 15. The germline V gene has CDR1 LNHNV and CDR2 YYDKDF (reference sequence). The CDR3 loop is CATSRDSLGLAGVRTDTQYF. CDR3 coding DNA: TGTGCCACCAGCAGAGATTCCCTTGGGCTAGCGGGAGTGAGGACAGATACGCAGTATTTT. Variable domain in full (rest from reference TRBV15 and TRBJ2-3): DAMVIQNPRYQVTQFGKPVTLSCSQTLNHNVMYWYQQKSSQAPKLLFHYYDKDFNNEADTPDNFQSRRPNTSFCFLDIRSPGLGDTAMYLCATSRDSLGLAGVRTDTQYFGPGTRLTVL.

CDR3: CASSSTGSNNSPLHF. CDR3 coding DNA: TGTGCCAGCAGCTCGACAGGGAGTAATAATTCACCCCTCCACTTT. This chain connects TRBV9 to TRBJ1-6; 7 bases fit TRBD1. The CDR3 loop spans 15 amino acids. Germline-derived CDR1 and CDR2 are SGDLS and YYNGEE. Trimming at V came to 4 bases and at J to 5 bases, leaving 6 bases not matched to a gene.

The gene calls are TRBV6-6 and TRBJ1-5; D remains ambiguous. V gave up 7 bases and J gave up 5 bases, with 15 bases separating them. The CDR3 consists of 14 residues. Germline lookup yields CDR1 MNHNY and CDR2 SVGAGI (reference sequence). CDR3 sequence reads: CASTEAGPDQPQHF. CDR3 coding DNA: TGTGCCAGCACCGAAGCGGGCCCCGATCAGCCCCAGCATTTT.

This chain uses TRBV19 with TRBJ2-3; D uncertain. Trimming pared 2 bases from V and 7 bases from J, leaving 16 bases between. Germline CDR1 is LNHDA and CDR2 is SQIVND (reference sequence). The CDR3 length is 15 residues. CDR3 nucleotides: TGTGCCAGTAGTATAAGTTTCGGGTCACCATATACGCAGTATTTT. Its protein product is CASSISFGSPYTQYF.

This chain joins TRBV5-1 and TRBJ2-3, with 7 bases identical to TRBD2. CDR1 SGHRS and CDR2 YFSETQ come from the germline V gene. CDR3 size: 15 residues. J gave up 0 bases and V 3 bases, and 4 bases lay outside the gene matches. CDR3 sequence: CASSSGGTSTDTQYF. DNA for the CDR3: TGCGCCAGCAGCTCCGGGGGGACTAGCACAGATACGCAGTATTTT.

The chain couples TRBV18 to TRBJ2-2, with 9 bases matching TRBD2. In germline, CDR1 is KGHSH, CDR2 LQKENI. Trimming took 1 base from V and 6 from J; bases not matched to a gene: 6. This CDR3 is built from 16 residues. The DNA of the CDR3 is TGTGCCAGCTCACCACTAGCGGGAGAACTAGCCGGGGAGCTGTTTTTT. Its protein product is CASSPLAGELAGELFF. Complete variable domain (other parts from reference TRBV18 and TRBJ2-2): NAGVMQNPRHLVRRRGQEARLRCSPMKGHSHVYWYRQLPEEGLKFMVYLQKENIIDESGMPKERFSAEFPKEGPSILRIQQVVRGDSAAYFCASSPLAGELAGELFFGEGSRLTVL.

The rearrangement links TRBV2 to TRBJ2-5, with 9 positions matching TRBD1. Germline V gene lookup returns CDR1 SNHLY and CDR2 FYNNEI. V lost 4 bases to trimming and J lost 2 bases; unmatched junction nucleotides: 5. The CDR3 length is 15 residues. The CDR3 sequence is CASSGRDREQETQYF. The CDR3 DNA follows: TGTGCCAGCAGTGGCCGGGACAGGGAACAAGAGACCCAGTACTTC.

The chain is built from TRBV28 and TRBJ2-1, with 11 bases that match TRBD2. V lost 5 bases and J lost 2; bases outside the gene matches: 8. The CDR3 consists of 17 residues. Per the germline V gene, CDR1 is MDHEN and CDR2 is SYDVKM. This CDR3 is CASSPQGLAVTYNEQFF. As DNA, the CDR3 is TGTGCCAGCAGTCCCCAGGGACTAGCGGTTACCTACAATGAGCAGTTCTTC. Supplemented by reference TRBV28 and TRBJ2-1, the full variable domain reads DVKVTQSSRYLVKRTGEKVFLECVQDMDHENMFWYRQDPGLGLRLIYFSYDVKMKEKGDIPEGYSVSREKKERFSLILESASTNQTSMYLCASSPQGLAVTYNEQFFGPGTRLTVL.

The chain carries TRBV13 and TRBJ2-7; D is uncertain. The CDR3 is 13 amino acids. Germline V lookup: CDR1 PRHDT, CDR2 FYEKMQ (reference sequence). V shed 4 bases and J shed 2 bases, with 9 bases lying between them. CDR3 protein: CASSYNRAYEQYF. The CDR3 DNA reads TGTGCCAGCAGCTACAATCGGGCCTACGAGCAGTACTTC. The variable domain in full, with the rest retrieved from reference TRBV13 and TRBJ2-7, is AAGVIQSPRHLIKEKRETATLKCYPIPRHDTVYWYQQGPGQDPQFLISFYEKMQSDKGSIPDRFSAQQFSDYHSELNMSSLELGDSALYFCASSYNRAYEQYFGPGTRLTVT.

The chain carries TRBV12-2 and TRBJ1-6. TRBV12-2 is deemed a pseudogene. There are 14 residues in the CDR3. The CDR3 reads CASRFRGINSPLHF. CDR3 bases: TGTGCAAGTCGCTTTCGGGGGATCAATTCACCCCTCCACTTT.

The chain joins TRBV7-9 to TRBJ2-4; 8 bases are a match to TRBD2. Losses at the gene ends were 0 bases for V and 8 bases for J; bases not matched to a gene: 9. The length of the CDR3 is 16 residues. Germline lookup yields CDR1 SEHNR and CDR2 FQNEAQ (reference sequence). As DNA, the CDR3 is TGTGCCAGCAGCTTAGCCGAACCCCGGGGGGGAGACATTCAGTACTTC. Translation gives CASSLAEPRGGDIQYF.

The chain couples TRBV12-5 to TRBJ2-3, with TRBD2 matching 7 bases. V trimming: 2 bases; J trimming: 4 bases; junction bases outside the gene matches: 0. Per the germline V gene, CDR1 is LGHNT and CDR2 is FRNRAP. There are 13 residues in the CDR3. The chain's CDR3 is CASGLSGADTQYF. The CDR3 nucleotides read TGTGCTAGTGGTTTGAGCGGGGCAGATACGCAGTATTTT.

The chain carries TRBV7-2 and TRBJ2-7; 8 positions match TRBD2. Germline V gives CDR1 SGHTA, CDR2 FQGNSA. J gave up 2 bases and V 2 bases, and 11 bases lay outside the gene matches. This CDR3 comprises 17 residues. The CDR3 coding sequence is TGTGCCAGCAGCTTACGACTAGCGCCCCGAGGGACCTACGAGCAGTACTTC. This gives the protein CASSLRLAPRGTYEQYF.

A note on this clone: Other DNA variants within this sample encode the same CDR3. The chain's CDR3 is CASRYTGGEQYF. In DNA form, the CDR3 reads TGTGCCAGCAGATATACAGGGGGCGAGCAGTACTTC. This chain joins TRBV2 and TRBJ2-7; 8 bases agree with TRBD1. V was clipped by 6 bases and J by 6 bases; unmatched bases: 4. The V gene's germline CDR1 is SNHLY and CDR2 FYNNEI. CDR3 length: 12 residues.

As to this clone: One end of the junction fails to match germline, which may point to a read error. The chain uses TRBV7-9 and TRBJ2-5, with TRBD2 identical over 7 bases. The CDR3 has 15 amino acids. CDR1 is SEHNR, CDR2 FQNEAQ, per germline (reference sequence). The CDR3 DNA reads TGTTCCAGCAGCTTAGGGGAGGGCCTACGACGGACCCAGTACTTC. This codes for CSSSLGEGLRRTQYF.

Here the CDR3 DNA reads TGTGCCAGCAGTGTTCGCTTAGCGGGAGGGCCCGGAAGAGCGGGAGATACGCAGTATTTT. Protein sequence: CASSVRLAGGPGRAGDTQYF. The chain employs TRBV2 and TRBJ2-3, with 11 nucleotides matching TRBD2. The CDR3 loop spans 20 amino acids. The germline gives CDR1 SNHLY, CDR2 FYNNEI. Losses at the gene ends were 4 bases for V and 5 bases for J; bases not matched to a gene: 20.

Written as DNA, the CDR3 is TGTGCCAGCAGCTTAGCGGAGGGGGCGGACTATGGCTACACCTTC. It codes for CASSLAEGADYGYTF. The V gene is TRBV7-8, the J gene TRBJ1-2, with 7 bases identical to TRBD1. The CDR3 has 15 residues. The J segment lost 3 bases and the V segment lost 0 bases, leaving 4 bases of the junction unmatched. CDR1 and CDR2 from the germline V gene are SGHVS and FQNEAQ.

The rearrangement joins TRBV29-1 to TRBJ2-7; 7 nucleotides agree with TRBD1. Losses at the gene ends were 4 bases for V and 3 bases for J; bases not matched to a gene: 9. This CDR3 contains 14 residues. The germline CDR1 and CDR2 sequences are SQVTM and ANQGSEA. In DNA, the CDR3 is TGCAGCGTTGGGCTGGACAGGAGATTCTACGAGCAGTACTTC. Protein: CSVGLDRRFYEQYF.